A selection of T cell receptor beta chains follows, all from one sample in a study of response to subunit inactivated influenza vaccine. TCRdb reprocessed the RT-PCR reads via MiXCR and lists one record per CDR3 protein. The table has more than 250,000 distinct CDR3 sequences, about a fifth seen once. The sequencing here drew on PBMCs from blood, taken less than 22 months after vaccination. These receptors were taken from a man aged 50-75 years who received an inactivated influenza vaccine. Both conserved end residues are part of each CDR3. A D gene is named only where the DNA matches it firmly. Clone size is shown for a subset of rows, as once, few, many or a class of expanded clone.

TGCAGTGCTAGCGGGAGTTCTGATACGCAGTATTTT	CSASGSSDTQYF	-	many	TRBV20-1	TRBJ2-3
TGTGCCAGCTCAACTTTTACAGGGGGAAATCAGCCCCAGCATTTT	CASSTFTGGNQPQHF	TRBD1	few	TRBV18	TRBJ1-5
TGTGCCAGCAGCCAAGATTATGGCAGAGTGGACTCCGATGGCTACACCTTC	CASSQDYGRVDSDGYTF	-	-	TRBV4-2	TRBJ1-2
TGTGCCAGCAGTTACTATGGGGACCGGGAGCTGTTTTTT	CASSYYGDRELFF	-	-	TRBV6-2/TRBV6-3	TRBJ2-2
TGCAGCGTTGAGACAGAACCTAACACCGGGGAGCTGTTTTTT	CSVETEPNTGELFF	-	many	TRBV29-1	TRBJ2-2
TGTGCCAGCAGCCGCCCTCGGGTAGCTAATTCACCCCTCCACTTT	CASSRPRVANSPLHF	-	few	TRBV7-8	TRBJ1-6
TGTGCCAGCAGTTTTGGTAGCGGGACACTCTCCTACAATGAGCAGTTCTTC	CASSFGSGTLSYNEQFF	TRBD2	few	TRBV12-3/TRBV12-4	TRBJ2-1
TGTGCCAGCAGCCGGGACACGCCGGATCAGCCCCAGCATTTT	CASSRDTPDQPQHF	-	many	TRBV7-2	TRBJ1-5
TGTGCCAGCAGCCGCCGGGACAGGTTCTCCTACGAGCAGTACTTC	CASSRRDRFSYEQYF	TRBD1	-	TRBV27	TRBJ2-7
TGTGCCATCAGGGACACTTTGCCCGACACTGAGCAGTTCTTC	CAIRDTLPDTEQFF	-	few	TRBV10-3	TRBJ2-1
TGTGCCAGTAGTATCGGCGGGCTTAGCTCCTACAATGAGCAGTTCTTC	CASSIGGLSSYNEQFF	-	many	TRBV19	TRBJ2-1
TGTGGAGCGTTCGATGGGACTGAAGCTTTCTTT	CGAFDGTEAFF	-	many	TRBV6-1	TRBJ1-1
TGCGCCAGCAGTGAGGACAGGGGTTATGGCTACACCTTC	CASSEDRGYGYTF	TRBD1	many	TRBV10-2	TRBJ1-2
TGTGCCAGCAGTTACTCGAGTTTGGGGGTGGGTGAAAAACTGTTTTTT	CASSYSSLGVGEKLFF	-	few	TRBV6-5	TRBJ1-4
TGCAGTGCACAGACAGGATCAAATCAGCCCCAGCATTTT	CSAQTGSNQPQHF	-	few	TRBV20-1	TRBJ1-5
TGTGCCAGCAGCTTTAGAGGGGGTACTAACACAGATACGCAGTATTTT	CASSFRGGTNTDTQYF	-	few	TRBV7-9	TRBJ2-3
TGCAGCGTTGCCGGGGGGCTACATCAAGAGACCCAGTACTTC	CSVAGGLHQETQYF	-	-	TRBV29-1	TRBJ2-5
TGTGCCAGCAGCTTATACACGGGTGGAGCTTTCTTT	CASSLYTGGAFF	-	few	TRBV7-2	TRBJ1-1
TGTGCCAGCAGTTTAGCTCGGGGCCGGTACGAGCAGTACTTC	CASSLARGRYEQYF	-	-	TRBV12-3/TRBV12-4	TRBJ2-7
TGCGCCAGCAGCCAAGATTGGGGGAGCTCCTATAATTCACCCCTCCACTTT	CASSQDWGSSYNSPLHF	-	few	TRBV4-3	TRBJ1-6
TGCAGTGCTACAAATCAAAATCAGCCCCAGCATTTT	CSATNQNQPQHF	-	few	TRBV20-1	TRBJ1-5
TGTGCCTGGAGTGACGGGAGGACGTTGTATGAGCAGTTCTTC	CAWSDGRTLYEQFF	TRBD2	few	TRBV30	TRBJ2-1
TGTGCCAGCAGCTTAGCTGGCAGGAGGAACTATGGCTACACCTTC	CASSLAGRRNYGYTF	-	few	TRBV7-9	TRBJ1-2
TGTGCCAGCAGGGCCGGGACAGGATCCCGGGGTAACTATGGCTACACCTTC	CASRAGTGSRGNYGYTF	TRBD1	-	TRBV27	TRBJ1-2
TGTGCCACGGGACAGGGAAATAATAACTATGGCTACACCTTC	CATGQGNNNYGYTF	TRBD1	-	TRBV28	TRBJ1-2
TGTGCCAGCAGCTTAGATTCGGTCTCTGGGGCCAACGTCCTGACTTTC	CASSLDSVSGANVLTF	-	-	TRBV11-2	TRBJ2-6
TGTGCCAGCGGGTTAGCGGGCGAGCAGTACTTC	CASGLAGEQYF	TRBD2	many	TRBV7-8	TRBJ2-7
TGTGCCAGCAGTTTAATGGTCAAGGCGAACTATGGCTACACCTTC	CASSLMVKANYGYTF	-	few	TRBV28	TRBJ1-2
TGTGCCAGCAGCAAACTAGCGGGGGGGCAAAGCTCCTACAATGAGCAGTTCTTC	CASSKLAGGQSSYNEQFF	TRBD2	-	TRBV27	TRBJ2-1
TGCGCCAGCAGCTTGACCACCAGATATTCACCCCTCCACTTT	CASSLTTRYSPLHF	-	many	TRBV5-1	TRBJ1-6
TGCGCCAGCAGCCAAGATAATCAGGGGTATCAGCCCCAGCATTTT	CASSQDNQGYQPQHF	-	-	TRBV4-1	TRBJ1-5
TGTGCCACCAGTGAGTCCGGGACCCCCCCCTTCGATGAGCAGTTCTTC	CATSESGTPPFDEQFF	-	-	TRBV24-1	TRBJ2-1
TGCAGTGCTAGAGTGGCGGGGGGGCCCCGGGAGACCCAGTACTTC	CSARVAGGPRETQYF	TRBD2	few	TRBV20-1	TRBJ2-5
TGTGCCAGCAGTTTTGACAGGGGGTCCTACAATGAGCAGTTCTTC	CASSFDRGSYNEQFF	TRBD1	few	TRBV7-9	TRBJ2-1
TGCAGTGCTAGAACGACTAGCGGTTCCTACAATGAGCAGTTCTTC	CSARTTSGSYNEQFF	TRBD2	few	TRBV20-1	TRBJ2-1
TGCGCCAGCAGCCAAGATAGCTTCGAGACGGGAGGCTACACCTTC	CASSQDSFETGGYTF	-	-	TRBV4-1	TRBJ1-2
TGTGCCACCAGCAGTACGTACAATGAGCAGTTCTTC	CATSSTYNEQFF	-	-	TRBV15	TRBJ2-1
TGCAGCGTACAGGGGGGGGGAAAGAGTGAGCAGTACTTC	CSVQGGGKSEQYF	-	few	TRBV29-1	TRBJ2-7
TGTGCCAGCAGCTTAACCCCGGGACAGGTCACGAACACTGAAGCTTTCTTT	CASSLTPGQVTNTEAFF	TRBD1	-	TRBV7-3	TRBJ1-1
TGTGCCAGCAGTTACGGGAAAGAGACCCAGTACTTC	CASSYGKETQYF	-	many	TRBV28	TRBJ2-5
TGTGCCAGCAGTGAACACAGGGATATGCCCCAGCATTTT	CASSEHRDMPQHF	-	few	TRBV6-1	TRBJ1-5
TGTGCCAGCAGTCGGGACTGGAGCTCCTACGAGCAGTACTTC	CASSRDWSSYEQYF	-	-	TRBV12-3/TRBV12-4	TRBJ2-7
TGTGCCAGCAGTGAGAATGGTCCACCCCAGTACTTC	CASSENGPPQYF	-	-	TRBV25-1	TRBJ2-5
TGCGCCAGCAGCTTGGAAGGACAGAGGAGCTATGGCTACACCTTC	CASSLEGQRSYGYTF	-	few	TRBV5-1	TRBJ1-2
TGTGCCAGCAGATCGGGACAGGGGGTAAAGAACACTGAAGCTTTCTTT	CASRSGQGVKNTEAFF	TRBD1	many	TRBV6-1	TRBJ1-1
TGTGCCAGCAGGCAGATTACCAACTATGGCTACACCTTC	CASRQITNYGYTF	-	few	TRBV11-2	TRBJ1-2
TGCAGCGTTGCCTTAACTAGCGGAAAAGAGACCCAGTACTTC	CSVALTSGKETQYF	TRBD2	-	TRBV29-1	TRBJ2-5
TGTGCCAGCTCCCGCCAGGTAGGAGGGAACACTGAAGCTTTCTTT	CASSRQVGGNTEAFF	-	many	TRBV18	TRBJ1-1
TGTGCCAGCAGCTCACGGACTAGTCGCACGCAGTATTTT	CASSSRTSRTQYF	TRBD2	-	TRBV11-2	TRBJ2-3
TGCAGTGCGGGGACTAGCGGGAGTTTAGGGCAGTACTTC	CSAGTSGSLGQYF	TRBD2	-	TRBV20-1	TRBJ2-7